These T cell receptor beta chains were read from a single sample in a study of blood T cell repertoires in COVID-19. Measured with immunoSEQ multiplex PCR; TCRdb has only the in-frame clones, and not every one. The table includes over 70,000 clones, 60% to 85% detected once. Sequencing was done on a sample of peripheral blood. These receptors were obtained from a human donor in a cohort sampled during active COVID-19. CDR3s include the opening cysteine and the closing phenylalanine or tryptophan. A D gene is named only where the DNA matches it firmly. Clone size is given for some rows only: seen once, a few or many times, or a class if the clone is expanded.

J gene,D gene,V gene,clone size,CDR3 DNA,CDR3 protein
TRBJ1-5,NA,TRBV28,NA,TGTGCCAGCAGCTATAATCGGCCCCAGCATTTT,CASSYNRPQHF
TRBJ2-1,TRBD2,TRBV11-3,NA,TGTGCCAGCAGCATCAAACTAGCGGGAGCGCTCGATGAGCAGTTCTTC,CASSIKLAGALDEQFF
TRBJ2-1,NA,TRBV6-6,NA,TGTGCCAGCAGCTCCCCTAGCGCCCGGGGGAATGAGCAGTTCTTC,CASSSPSARGNEQFF
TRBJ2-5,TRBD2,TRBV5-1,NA,TGCGCCAGCAGCTTTTCGGGAGGGGGAGAGACCCAGTACTTC,CASSFSGGGETQYF
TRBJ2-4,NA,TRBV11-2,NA,TGTGCCAGCAGCCTAGCCAAAAACATTCAGTACTTC,CASSLAKNIQYF
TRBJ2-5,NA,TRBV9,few,TGTGCCAGCAGCCCCCGAGGCAGCGGTCCCCAAGAGACCCAGTACTTC,CASSPRGSGPQETQYF
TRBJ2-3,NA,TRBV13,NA,TGTGCCAGCAGCTCGCCGAGACAAAAGACCACAGATACGCAGTATTTT,CASSSPRQKTTDTQYF
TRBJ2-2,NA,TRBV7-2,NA,TGTGCCAGCAGCTTAGGGGGGGAGCCCGGGGAGCTGTTTTTT,CASSLGGEPGELFF
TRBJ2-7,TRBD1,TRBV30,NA,TGTGCCTGGGAGACAGGGGGCTACGAGCAGTACTTC,CAWETGGYEQYF
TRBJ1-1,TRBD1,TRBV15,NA,TGTGCCACCAGCACTGGGACAGCCTACACTGAAGCTTTCTTT,CATSTGTAYTEAFF
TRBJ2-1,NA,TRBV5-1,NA,TGCGCCAGCAGCTTGGGGACTGGAAGCTCCTACAATGAGCAGTTCTTC,CASSLGTGSSYNEQFF
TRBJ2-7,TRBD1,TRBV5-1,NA,TGCGCCAGCAGTTACGAGACAGGGCAGCTCGAGCAGTACTTC,CASSYETGQLEQYF
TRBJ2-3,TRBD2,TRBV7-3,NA,TGTGCCAGCAGCTTGGCGGGAGGTAGCACAGATACGCAGTATTTT,CASSLAGGSTDTQYF
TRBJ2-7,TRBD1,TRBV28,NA,TGTGCCAGCAGTCAACCGGACAGGCCTGACGAGCAGTACTTC,CASSQPDRPDEQYF
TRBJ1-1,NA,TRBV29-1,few,TGCAGCGTTGTCTATGGACAACTGATTAACACTGAAGCTTTCTTT,CSVVYGQLINTEAFF
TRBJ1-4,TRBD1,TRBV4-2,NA,TGTGCCAGCAGCCCTGAGGACAGGATTAATGAAAAACTGTTTTTT,CASSPEDRINEKLFF
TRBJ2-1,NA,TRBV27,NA,TGTGCCAGCAGTGGAACAGGGTGGAATGGGAATGAGCAGTTCTTC,CASSGTGWNGNEQFF
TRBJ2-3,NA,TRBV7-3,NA,TGTGCCAGCAGCTTCGCGGGTCGTGATACAGATACGCAGTATTTT,CASSFAGRDTDTQYF
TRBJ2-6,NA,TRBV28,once,TGTGCCAGCACCCCTTCTTACTCTGGGGCCAACGTCCTGACTTTC,CASTPSYSGANVLTF
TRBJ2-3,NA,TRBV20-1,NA,TGCAGTGCTAGTCTGAGGGAGGATACGCAGTATTTT,CSASLREDTQYF
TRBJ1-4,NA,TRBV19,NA,TGTGCCAGTCAATACCAGGGATTGTCGAATGAAAAACTGTTTTTT,CASQYQGLSNEKLFF
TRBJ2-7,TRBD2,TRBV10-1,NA,TGCGCCAGCAGGACGGGGACTAGTAGTGGTTACGAGCAGTACTTC,CASRTGTSSGYEQYF
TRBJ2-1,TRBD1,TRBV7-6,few,TGTGCCAGCAGCTTAGAACAGGGGAAGCAGTTCTTC,CASSLEQGKQFF
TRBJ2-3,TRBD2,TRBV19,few,TGTGCCAGTAGTCCTTTAGCGGGAGCGGGGACAGATACGCAGTATTTT,CASSPLAGAGTDTQYF
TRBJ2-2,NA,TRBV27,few,TGTGCCAGCTTCTCTAGAGCTTCGTCCGGGGAGCTGTTTTTT,CASFSRASSGELFF
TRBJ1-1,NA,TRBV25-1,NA,TGTGCCAGCAGTGAAGGGGGACAAGGGAACACTGAAGCTTTCTTT,CASSEGGQGNTEAFF
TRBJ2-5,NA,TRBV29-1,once,TGCAGCGTTGCACACGGGGTTCAAGAGACCCAGTACTTC,CSVAHGVQETQYF
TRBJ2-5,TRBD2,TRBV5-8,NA,TGTGCCAGCAGCAAACCCACCGGGCTAGCGGGAAAAGAGACCCAGTACTTC,CASSKPTGLAGKETQYF
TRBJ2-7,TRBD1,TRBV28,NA,TGTGCCAGCAGAGACGCACCGGGACAGGGGGGGCACGAGCAGTACTTC,CASRDAPGQGGHEQYF
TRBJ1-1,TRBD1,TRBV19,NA,TGTGCCAGTAGTGGCCGGACAGGGTCCCCGAACACTGAAGCTTTCTTT,CASSGRTGSPNTEAFF
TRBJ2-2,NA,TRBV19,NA,TGTGCCAGTAGTCCTCTCCTCACCGGGGAGCTGTTTTTT,CASSPLLTGELFF
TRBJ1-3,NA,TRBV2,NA,TGTGCCAGCAATGCAGGCGGACTCTCTGGAAACACCATATATTTT,CASNAGGLSGNTIYF
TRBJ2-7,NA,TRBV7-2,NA,TGTGCCAGCAGCCAAACCCGGGAAGGCGAGCAGTACTTC,CASSQTREGEQYF
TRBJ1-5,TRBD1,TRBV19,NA,TGTGCCAGTAGTAGATCCGGGACAGGGTTCGGACAGCCCCAGCATTTT,CASSRSGTGFGQPQHF
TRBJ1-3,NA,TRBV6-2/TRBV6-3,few,TGTGCCAGCAGCTTCACAGGGTCTGGAAACACCATATATTTT,CASSFTGSGNTIYF
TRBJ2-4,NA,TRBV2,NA,TGTGCCAGCAGTACACAGGTACCGCCGGACATTCAGTACTTC,CASSTQVPPDIQYF
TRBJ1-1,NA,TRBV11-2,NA,TGTGCCAGCAGCTTAAACAGGGCTAACACTGAAGCTTTCTTT,CASSLNRANTEAFF
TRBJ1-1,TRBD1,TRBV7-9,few,TGTGCCAGCAGCTTAAGGGGACAGGGCACTGAAGCTTTCTTT,CASSLRGQGTEAFF
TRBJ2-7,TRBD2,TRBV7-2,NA,TGTGCCAGCAGCCCCCGTGTGGCGGGAGGTTCCTACGAGCAGTACTTC,CASSPRVAGGSYEQYF
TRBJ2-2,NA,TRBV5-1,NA,TGCGCCAGCAGCCCCTCCGCGCGGAGTAACACCGGGGAGCTGTTTTTT,CASSPSARSNTGELFF
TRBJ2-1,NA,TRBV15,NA,TGTGCCACCAGCAGCGGGACAAACGGAAATGAGCAGTTCTTC,CATSSGTNGNEQFF
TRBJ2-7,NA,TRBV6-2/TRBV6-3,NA,TGTGCCAGCAGTTACGGGGCCAGGTCCTCCTACGAGCAGTACTTC,CASSYGARSSYEQYF
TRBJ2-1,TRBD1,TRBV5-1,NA,TGCGCCAGCGGGGGGACAGGGCGCGTGGGGCAGTTCTTC,CASGGTGRVGQFF
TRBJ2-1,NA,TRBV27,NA,TGTGCCAGCCGTCGGGTGGACGGGAAGACCTACAATGAGCAGTTCTTC,CASRRVDGKTYNEQFF
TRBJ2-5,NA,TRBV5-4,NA,TGTGCCAGCAGCTTGGAATTACAAGAGACCCAGTACTTC,CASSLELQETQYF
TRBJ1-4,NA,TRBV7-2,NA,TGTGCCAGCAGCTTACAGAGAGGTAGTGAAAAACTGTTTTTT,CASSLQRGSEKLFF
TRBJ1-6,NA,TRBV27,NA,TGTGCCAGCAGTCAACCGGGACACGGGATTAATTCACCCCTCCACTTT,CASSQPGHGINSPLHF
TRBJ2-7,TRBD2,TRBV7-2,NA,TGTGCCAGCAGTCTAGCGGGGGCCTACGAGCAGTACTTC,CASSLAGAYEQYF
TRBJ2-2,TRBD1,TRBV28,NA,TGTGCCAGCATCGGACAGGAGGTTGGCGGGGAGCTGTTTTTT,CASIGQEVGGELFF
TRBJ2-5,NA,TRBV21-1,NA,TGTGCCAGCAGCACGGGGGGGCAGGGAGAGACCCAGTACTTC,CASSTGGQGETQYF
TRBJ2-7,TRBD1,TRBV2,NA,TGTGCCAGCCCGGGACAGGGTTACGAGCAGTACTTC,CASPGQGYEQYF
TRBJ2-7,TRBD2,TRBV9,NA,TGTGCCAGCAGCGTAGGGGGGACTAGTTACTACGAGCAGTACTTC,CASSVGGTSYYEQYF
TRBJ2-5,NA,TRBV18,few,TGTGCCAGCTCACCAAGTCTGGGAGGAGGGACCCAGTACTTC,CASSPSLGGGTQYF
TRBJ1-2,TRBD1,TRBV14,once,TGTGCCAGCAGCCAAGGGACAGGGAGCTTCTATGGCTACACCTTC,CASSQGTGSFYGYTF
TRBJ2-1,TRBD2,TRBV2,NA,TGTGCCAGCAGCCAGAGGACTAGCGGGAGCCGCAATGAGCAGTTCTTC,CASSQRTSGSRNEQFF